Each of the 10 T cell receptor beta chains below was sequenced from the same sample in a study of cytomegalovirus exposure and HLA in healthy donors. Both 60 Vbeta primers and 13 Jbeta primers went into the PCR. TCRdb keeps only in-frame clones here, not all; method: immunoSEQ multiplex PCR. The table shows around 100,000 clones, with less than 8% occurring only once. Sequenced: PBMCs. The origin of the receptors is a man between 50 and 59 years old in good health and CMV-seronegative.

The chain combines TRBV5-1 with TRBJ2-1; TRBD2 agrees at 7 bases. The V segment lost 1 base and the J segment 4 bases; nucleotides outside the gene matches: 5. The CDR3 sequence is 15 residues long. Germline values: CDR1 SGHRS, CDR2 YFSETQ. CDR3 coding DNA: TGCGCCAGCAGCTTGTCGCGGGAGCCGTACAATGAGCAGTTCTTC. Amino acids: CASSLSREPYNEQFF.

This sequence joins TRBV28 and TRBJ1-2; D is unclear. Germline assignment: CDR1 MDHEN and CDR2 SYDVKM. The CDR3 has 12 amino acids. The V and J ends lost 4 bases and 1 base respectively, with 4 bases between them. This chain's CDR3 is CASSSLNYGYTF. As DNA, the CDR3 is TGTGCCAGCAGTTCCCTTAACTATGGCTACACCTTC.

This clone was picked up many times. The V gene is TRBV28, the J gene TRBJ2-4, with 12 nucleotides matching TRBD2. This CDR3 has 17 residues. Trimming cost V 5 bases and J 4 bases; bases outside gene matches: 9. The V gene's germline CDR1 is MDHEN and CDR2 SYDVKM. Here the CDR3 DNA reads TGTGCCAGCAGTGCGCCGGGACTAGCGGGCAGAAAAAACATTCAGTACTTC. This sequence encodes CASSAPGLAGRKNIQYF.

This clone showed up just a few times. The same CDR3 arises from other DNA sequences in this sample as well. V usage is TRBV9 and J usage is TRBJ2-3; possible D gene TRBD2, 6 bases. Trimming took 4 bases from V and 11 from J, leaving 17 bases between them. This CDR3 has 13 amino acids. Germline CDR1 SGDLS, CDR2 YYNGEE. For the CDR3, the DNA is TGTGCCAGCAGCCCCAGGGACTCGCCTAAGCAGTATTTT. It specifies CASSPRDSPKQYF.

The chain is built from TRBV6-6 and TRBJ1-1; 8 nucleotides line up with TRBD1. With V trimmed by 0 bases and J by 3 bases, 6 bases remained unmatched. The germline V gene has CDR1 MNHNY and CDR2 SVGAGI (reference sequence). This CDR3 comprises 16 residues. In DNA form, the CDR3 reads TGTGCCAGCAGTTACTCGAAGACAGGGGAGGACACTGAAGCTTTCTTT. This translates into CASSYSKTGEDTEAFF.

This clone was picked up a small number of times. The gene calls are TRBV6-5 and TRBJ2-1, with D perhaps matching TRBD1 (6 bases). CDR3 length: 14 residues. Germline CDR1 MNHEY, CDR2 SVGAGI. The V end lost 8 bases, the J end lost 0 bases, and 11 bases lay between the germline ends. CDR3 protein: CASRIGGSYNEQFF. Here the CDR3 DNA reads TGTGCCAGCCGGATAGGGGGCTCCTACAATGAGCAGTTCTTC.

The genes are TRBV6-1 and TRBJ2-2; the D is unclear. This CDR3 contains 13 residues. Between the trimmed V and J ends, which lost 3 bases and 6 bases, there was a span of 8 bases. The V gene's germline CDR1 is MNHNS and CDR2 SASEGT. The CDR3 loop reads CASSESFPGELFF. DNA for the CDR3: TGTGCCAGCAGTGAGAGTTTCCCCGGGGAGCTGTTTTTT.

In its sample, this clone was seen a few times. V and J are TRBV7-9 and TRBJ2-2; 7 bases are shared with TRBD2. CDR1 and CDR2 (germline): SEHNR, FQNEAQ (reference sequence). The CDR3 runs to 16 residues. Germline trimming cut 7 bases from V and 4 bases from J; bases unmatched to any gene: 12. The CDR3 DNA reads TGTGCCAGCACCTCACCGGGACTAACGAGCACCGGGGAGCTGTTTTTT. Its translation is CASTSPGLTSTGELFF. Filled out from reference TRBV7-9 and TRBJ2-2, the complete variable domain reads DTGVSQNPRHKITKRGQNVTFRCDPISEHNRLYWYRQTLGQGPEFLTYFQNEAQLEKSRLLSDRFSAERPKGSFSTLEIQRTEQGDSAMYLCASTSPGLTSTGELFFGEGSRLTVL.

This clone was counted only a few times. The chain recombines TRBV7-2 with TRBJ2-7, with 9 bases fitting TRBD2. This CDR3 is 16 amino acids long. CDR1 and CDR2 from the germline V gene are SGHTA and FQGNSA. The trim removed 2 bases at V and 4 bases at J, leaving 9 bases unmatched. Written as DNA, the CDR3 is TGTGCCAGCAGCTTATGGGGGAGGCGGGAGGGGTACGAGCAGTACTTC. This codes for CASSLWGRREGYEQYF.

This clone was observed a few times. The chain carries TRBV6-1 and TRBJ2-1, with 8 bases fitting TRBD2. After removal of 4 bases from V and 9 bases from J, the junction contained 5 bases not matched to a gene. The CDR3 runs 13 residues. Germline CDR1 and CDR2: MNHNS and SASEGT. As DNA, the CDR3 is TGTGCCAGCAGTGTCGGACTAGCCAGTGAGCAGTTCTTC. Its translation: CASSVGLASEQFF.